A single sample gave rise to the 21 T cell receptor beta chains below, sequenced in a study of CD8+CD57+ T cells in acquired aplastic anemia. CD8+CD57+ cell expansion had been shown by flow cytometry in patients chosen for sequencing. Investigators profiled TCR beta VDJ and CDR3 from genomic DNA template. TCRdb used MiXCR to reprocess the reads, holding one entry per CDR3 protein. This table holds around 200,000 distinct CDR3 sequences, over 55% found once. Input material: sorted CD4+, CD8+, or CD8+CD57+ T cells (not recorded which) from PBMCs. Receptors were obtained from a human donor with aplastic anemia.

The rearrangement links TRBV2 to TRBJ1-1; 7 nucleotides align to TRBD1. The CDR3 runs to 14 residues. The V segment lost 7 bases and the J segment 2 bases; nucleotides outside the gene matches: 7. The V gene's germline CDR1 is SNHLY and CDR2 FYNNEI. The CDR3 sequence is CASKTGTANTEAFF. As DNA, the CDR3 is TGTGCCAGCAAAACCGGGACAGCAAACACTGAAGCTTTCTTT.

The chain employs TRBV29-1 and TRBJ1-2; no clear D gene. Deletions cut 4 bases from V and 3 bases from J, with 3 bases between. Germline loops: CDR1 SQVTM, CDR2 ANQGSEA. The CDR3 loop spans 10 amino acids. Here the CDR3 reads CSVADYGYTF. In DNA, the CDR3 is TGCAGCGTTGCCGACTATGGCTACACCTTC. Based on the CDR3 plus reference TRBV29-1 and TRBJ1-2, the full variable domain is SAVISQKPSRDICQRGTSLTIQCQVDSQVTMMFWYRQQPGQSLTLIATANQGSEATYESGFVIDKFPISRPNLTFSTLTVSNMSPEDSSIYLCSVADYGYTFGSGTRLTVV.

With regard to this clonotype: An end of the junction differs from the germline gene, which may be a read error. The chain recombines TRBV15 with TRBJ2-1, with 9 nucleotides matching TRBD2. Germline V lookup: CDR1 LNHNV, CDR2 YYDKDF (reference sequence). CDR3 size: 16 residues. The CDR3, as DNA: TGTGCCAGCAGCTTCGCGCTAGCGGGATTACACAATGAGCAGTTCTTC. Its protein is CASSFALAGLHNEQFF.

This rearrangement joins TRBV5-1 to TRBJ2-1; 7 nucleotides match TRBD2. The CDR3 totals 15 residues. Germline V lookup: CDR1 SGHRS, CDR2 YFSETQ. Trimming at V came to 7 bases and at J to 1 base, leaving 8 bases not matched to a gene. CDR3 sequence reads: CASHMGGVSYNEQFF. The CDR3 DNA follows: TGCGCCAGCCATATGGGGGGGGTTTCCTACAATGAGCAGTTCTTC.

The chain carries TRBV20-1 and TRBJ2-5; D not resolved. Trimming left V 0 bases short and J 7 bases short, with 3 bases between. The CDR3 runs 10 residues. Germline loops: CDR1 DFQATT, CDR2 SNEGSKA (reference sequence). CDR3 region: CSARDRTQYF. The CDR3 DNA follows: TGCAGTGCTAGAGATAGGACCCAGTACTTC.

The genes are TRBV7-9 and TRBJ2-1; D could derive from TRBD1 or TRBD2 (5 bases each). CDR3 size: 16 residues. Germline-derived CDR1 and CDR2 are SEHNR and FQNEAQ (reference sequence). With 6 bases removed from V and 4 bases from J, the gap between germline ends came to 19 bases. The CDR3 loop reads CASRSTLMGPYNEQFF. CDR3 coding DNA: TGTGCCAGCAGGTCAACCCTGATGGGACCTTACAATGAGCAGTTCTTC.

This chain links TRBV24-1 with TRBJ2-1, with 10 bases that match TRBD2. The CDR3 consists of 14 residues. Germline V gives CDR1 KGHDR, CDR2 SFDVKD. V shed 9 bases and J 7 bases; nucleotides not matched to a gene: 8. The CDR3 reads CATASGGLRNEQFF. CDR3 DNA: TGTGCCACCGCTAGCGGGGGCTTAAGGAATGAGCAGTTCTTC.

This clonotype was seen only once. V gene TRBV24-1 combines with J gene TRBJ2-2; D ambiguous. Germline V gives CDR1 KGHDR, CDR2 SFDVKD. CDR3 length: 14 residues. Trimming shortened V by 7 bases and J by 3 bases, and 11 bases separated the two germline ends. Here the CDR3 reads CATRTGSDTGELFF. The CDR3, as DNA: TGTGCCACCAGGACTGGTTCGGACACCGGGGAGCTGTTTTTT.

Points on this clonotype: At one boundary the junction diverges from the germline segment, which might be a read error. This chain joins TRBV7-2 and TRBJ1-1, with TRBD1 matching 11 bases. Germline assignment: CDR1 SGHTA and CDR2 FQGNSA. The CDR3 sequence is 17 residues long. This chain's CDR3 is CASSFGEDRGRTTEAFF. DNA of the CDR3: TGTGCCAGCAGCTTCGGGGAGGACAGGGGGCGAACAACTGAGGCTTTCTTT.

This clonotype was recorded many times. The CDR3 coding sequence is TGTGCCACCAGCAGCTCCAGGTCGGGACAGGGGGATGAGCAGTTCTTC. This codes for CATSSSRSGQGDEQFF. This sequence joins TRBV15 and TRBJ2-1; 11 nucleotides line up with TRBD1. Trimming cost V 3 bases and J 8 bases; bases outside gene matches: 9. The CDR3 extends over 16 amino acids. In germline, CDR1 is LNHNV, CDR2 YYDKDF (reference sequence).

This chain links TRBV10-3 with TRBJ1-3, with 7 bases fitting TRBD1. CDR1 ENHRY and CDR2 SYGVKD come from the germline V gene. This CDR3 is 14 amino acids long. Trimming at V came to 6 bases and at J to 4 bases, leaving 6 bases not matched to a gene. CDR3 bases: TGTGCCATCAGGCAGACAGGGAACGGAAACACCATATATTTT. Its protein is CAIRQTGNGNTIYF.

This clonotype was detected a few times. CDR3 amino acids: CASSGLRDYEQYF. CDR3 bases: TGTGCCAGCAGCGGATTGAGGGACTACGAGCAGTACTTC. The chain uses TRBV9 and TRBJ2-7; perhaps TRBD2 as D (5 bases). V was trimmed by 3 bases and J by 3 bases, leaving 10 bases between them. The CDR3 consists of 13 residues. Germline CDR1 and CDR2: SGDLS and YYNGEE.

This rearrangement joins TRBV20-1 to TRBJ2-7; 11 nucleotides line up with TRBD2. The germline V gene has CDR1 DFQATT and CDR2 SNEGSKA (reference sequence). This CDR3 is built from 14 residues. The CDR3 protein is CSVATSGSFYEQYF. CDR3 in DNA: TGCAGCGTCGCCACTAGCGGGAGTTTCTACGAGCAGTACTTC.

A note on this clonotype: A single base separates this from a much larger clone, so it may be a read error. J is TRBJ2-3 and V is TRBV5-1; TRBD1 is a possible D gene (7 bases). The CDR3 is 16 amino acids. Germline V CDR1 and CDR2: SGHRS, YFSETQ. Trimming stripped 4 bases from V and 0 bases from J, with 15 bases between. The CDR3 reads CASSVCRGVSTDTQYF. The CDR3 coding sequence is TGCGCCAGCAGCGTCTGCAGGGGGGTTAGCACAGATACGCAGTATTTT.

This clonotype has a handful of counts. This chain connects TRBV14 to TRBJ1-2; D gene uncertain. This CDR3 is 12 amino acids long. Between the trimmed V and J ends, which lost 3 bases and 4 bases, there was a span of 6 bases. Germline loops: CDR1 SGHDN, CDR2 FVKESK. The CDR3 spells CASSQDRYGYTF. CDR3 bases: TGTGCCAGCAGCCAGGATCGCTATGGCTACACCTTC.

The rearrangement uses TRBV19 and TRBJ2-3; TRBD1 matches at 10 bases. V was clipped by 5 bases and J by 5 bases; unmatched bases: 13. CDR1 and CDR2 from the germline V gene are LNHDA and SQIVND (reference sequence). This CDR3 region has 17 residues. The CDR3, as DNA: TGTGCCAGTAGTCTTCGACCCGGGACAGGGGTTCTAGATACGCAGTATTTT. Protein: CASSLRPGTGVLDTQYF.

The V and J genes are TRBV2 and TRBJ1-2; 11 positions match TRBD1. The CDR3 has 14 amino acids. J gave up 8 bases and V 5 bases, and 7 bases lay outside the gene matches. In germline, CDR1 is SNHLY, CDR2 FYNNEI. CDR3 DNA: TGTGCCAGCAGTTTGCAGGGACAGGGGGACGGCTACACCTTC. Translated: CASSLQGQGDGYTF.

The V and J genes are TRBV7-8 and TRBJ2-2; 12 nucleotides align to TRBD2. Looked up from germline, CDR1 is SGHVS and CDR2 is FQNEAQ. V trimming: 2 bases; J trimming: 8 bases; junction bases outside the gene matches: 3. The CDR3 sequence is 15 residues long. The CDR3 DNA reads as TGTGCCAGCAGCTTACACCTAGCGGGGGGGGGGGAGCTGTTTTTT. The encoded protein is CASSLHLAGGGELFF.

This chain uses TRBV7-9 with TRBJ2-1; unclear D gene. The CDR3 sequence is 12 residues long. Per the germline V gene, CDR1 is SEHNR and CDR2 is FQNEAQ (reference sequence). Trimming cost V 1 base and J 8 bases, with 6 bases left between them. The CDR3 loop is CASSLVSYEQFF. The CDR3 nucleotides read TGTGCCAGCAGCTTAGTCTCGTATGAGCAGTTCTTC.

The chain is built from TRBV12-3 or TRBV12-4 and TRBJ1-2; TRBD1 might be the D (5 bases). The CDR3 totals 14 residues. Trimming cost V 9 bases and J 5 bases, with 19 bases left between them. CDR3 in DNA: TGTGCCAGGAACCCCTTTGGGGGGTATTATGGCTACACCTTC. Residues: CARNPFGGYYGYTF.

V gene TRBV7-9 combines with J gene TRBJ2-7, with D maybe TRBD1 (5 bases). Deletions cut 1 base from V and 3 bases from J, with 16 bases between. CDR3 length equals 16 residues. From germline, CDR1 is SEHNR and CDR2 FQNEAQ (reference sequence). The CDR3 sequence: CASSLGSLQAGYEQYF. Here the CDR3 DNA reads TGTGCCAGCAGCTTAGGAAGTTTACAGGCTGGCTACGAGCAGTACTTC.